This T cell receptor beta chain was captured in a study of CD8 T cells in Susac syndrome. Reverse transcription of about 0.5 to 1 ug RNA used random hexamers. Amplification of TCR beta CDR3 spanned 54 Vbeta and 13 Jbeta via immunoSEQ multiplex PCR. In TCRdb, the immunoSEQ multiplex PCR reads were re-called with MiXCR into one record per CDR3 protein. The table shows roughly 330,000 distinct CDR3 sequences, with about 92% occurring only once. TEMRA cells were FACS-enriched, with CD8+ and CD4+ T cells isolated negatively. Specimen: CD4+ T cells from PBMCs. The TCR comes from a human donor with multiple sclerosis.

This CDR3 reads CAISGTSGGNEQFF. For the CDR3, the DNA is TGTGCCATCAGTGGGACTAGCGGGGGTAATGAGCAGTTCTTC. J is TRBJ2-1 and V is TRBV10-3; TRBD2 matches at 13 bases. V lost 4 bases and J lost 7; bases outside the gene matches: 1. The CDR3 runs to 14 residues. Germline values: CDR1 ENHRY, CDR2 SYGVKD.